This passage covers 31 T cell receptor beta chains from one sample sequenced in a study of blood T cell repertoires in COVID-19 (dated by TCRdb to the early 2020s). The receptor library was made with the immunoSEQ multiplex PCR assay. Drawn from immuneACCESS, this table holds only the in-frame rearrangements with V and J called that TCRdb kept. Clones are partly lost; checked studies trace under half to an unresolved V gene and leave the rest unexplained. This sample is represented by approximately 240,000 clones; about 80% of them were singletons. Less than 2.5% of the sample belongs to the ten largest clones. Sequenced material: peripheral blood. All receptors derive from a woman aged 55-75 years with acute or convalescent COVID-19.

J is TRBJ2-2 and V is TRBV11-1; no firm D call. Germline lookup yields CDR1 SGHAT and CDR2 FQDESV (reference sequence). With 5 bases removed from V and 10 bases from J, the gap between germline ends came to 20 bases. The CDR3 is made up of 15 amino acids. The CDR3 DNA sequence: TGTGCCAGCAGCCCCATAAACATCAGGAATGCGGAGCTGTTTTTT. Its translation: CASSPINIRNAELFF.

This clone was counted a single time. The CDR3 reads CASSLGDLTGDSYEQYF. CDR3 nucleotide sequence: TGTGCCAGCAGCTTGGGAGACCTTACAGGAGACTCCTACGAGCAGTACTTC. The chain couples TRBV5-6 to TRBJ2-7; possibly TRBD1 for D (5 bases). Looked up from germline, CDR1 is SGHDT and CDR2 is YYEEEE. The CDR3 runs 17 residues. V was clipped by 0 bases and J by 0 bases, with 16 bases between them.

V and J are TRBV5-4 and TRBJ1-1; D may be TRBD1 (5 bases). The germline gives CDR1 SGHNT, CDR2 YYREEE (reference sequence). This CDR3 is built from 13 residues. V dropped 5 bases and J dropped 5 bases, with 13 bases sitting between them. CDR3 DNA: TGTGCCAGCAGGCTTGGGGGGGGAACTGAAGCTTTCTTT. Protein product: CASRLGGGTEAFF.

This chain connects TRBV29-1 to TRBJ1-1, with TRBD1 matching 8 bases. The CDR3 sequence is 16 residues long. V was clipped by 4 bases and J by 5 bases; unmatched bases: 15. Germline V lookup: CDR1 SQVTM, CDR2 ANQGSEA. The CDR3 coding sequence is TGCAGCGTTGCGGATCGGGCAGGGGGCGCCGGTACTGAAGCTTTCTTT. The encoded protein is CSVADRAGGAGTEAFF.

The chain links TRBV19 to TRBJ2-1; D is perhaps TRBD1 (5 bases). Trimming cost V 7 bases and J 4 bases, with 11 bases left between them. The germline gives CDR1 LNHDA, CDR2 SQIVND (reference sequence). CDR3 length: 13 amino acids. The CDR3 DNA reads TGTGCCAGTACTAACAGGATTTACAATGAGCAGTTCTTC. As protein: CASTNRIYNEQFF.

The chain carries TRBV3-1 (or the pseudogene TRBV3-2) and TRBJ2-3; D remains unclear. V gave up 3 bases and J gave up 2 bases, with 9 bases separating them. The CDR3 spans 14 residues. In germline, CDR1 is LGHDT, CDR2 YNNKEL (reference sequence). The CDR3 DNA reads TGTGCCAGCAGCCATCCTAAAATCACAGATACGCAGTATTTT. Protein product: CASSHPKITDTQYF.

V is TRBV5-1 and J is TRBJ2-3; D not certain. The CDR3 is 15 residues long. Germline assignment: CDR1 SGHRS and CDR2 YFSETQ. V dropped 0 bases and J dropped 0 bases, with 8 bases sitting between them. CDR3 DNA sequence: TGCGCCAGCAGCTTGGAATTCCCTAGCACAGATACGCAGTATTTT. This sequence encodes CASSLEFPSTDTQYF.

The rearrangement links TRBV5-1 to TRBJ2-7, with D possibly being TRBD1 (5 bases). This CDR3 has 11 amino acids. The V end lost 0 bases, the J end lost 7 bases, and 5 bases lay between the germline ends. Looked up from germline, CDR1 is SGHRS and CDR2 is YFSETQ. CDR3: CASSLEGEQYF. The DNA for the CDR3 is TGCGCCAGCAGCTTGGAGGGGGAGCAGTACTTC.

The chain has TRBV19 and TRBJ1-5; TRBD1 matches 7 bases. Germline loops: CDR1 LNHDA, CDR2 SQIVND (reference sequence). The CDR3 spans 15 residues. The trim removed 6 bases at V and 0 bases at J, leaving 5 bases unmatched. As DNA, the CDR3 is TGTGCCAGTAGGAGCAGGGGGAATAGCAATCAGCCCCAGCATTTT. This encodes CASRSRGNSNQPQHF. Full variable domain (missing parts from reference TRBV19 and TRBJ1-5): DGGITQSPKYLFRKEGQNVTLSCEQNLNHDAMYWYRQDPGQGLRLIYYSQIVNDFQKGDIAEGYSVSREKKESFPLTVTSAQKNPTAFYLCASRSRGNSNQPQHFGDGTRLSIL.

This clone was picked up one time. The chain links TRBV9 to TRBJ2-3; D gene ambiguous. There are 13 residues in the CDR3. V was trimmed by 0 bases and J by 4 bases, leaving 6 bases between them. Per the germline V gene, CDR1 is SGDLS and CDR2 is YYNGEE. Here the CDR3 reads CASSVAKADTQYF. The DNA for the CDR3 is TGTGCCAGCAGCGTAGCTAAAGCAGATACGCAGTATTTT.

The rearrangement links TRBV5-1 to TRBJ1-4; TRBD1 matches at 8 bases. The germline gives CDR1 SGHRS, CDR2 YFSETQ. J lost 8 bases, V lost 0 bases, and 3 bases had no gene match. The CDR3 is 14 amino acids. The CDR3 DNA sequence: TGCGCCAGCAGCTTGGAACAGGGGGGCGAAAAACTGTTTTTT. It encodes CASSLEQGGEKLFF. Looking up the rest from reference TRBV5-1 and TRBJ1-4 gives the full variable domain: KAGVTQTPRYLIKTRGQQVTLSCSPISGHRSVSWYQQTPGQGLQFLFEYFSETQRNKGNFPGRFSGRQFSNSRSEMNVSTLELGDSALYLCASSLEQGGEKLFFGSGTQLSVL.

The V call is TRBV30, the J call TRBJ1-2; no clear D. Trimming took 1 base from V and 8 from J, leaving 14 bases between them. This CDR3 has 13 residues. Germline CDR1 and CDR2: GTSNPN and SVGIG (reference sequence). The CDR3 is CAWSENRQAGYTF. CDR3 nucleotides: TGTGCCTGGAGTGAAAACCGGCAGGCGGGCTACACCTTC.

The rearrangement uses TRBV25-1 and TRBJ1-6; D possibly corresponds to TRBD1 (5 bases). Germline loops: CDR1 MGHDK, CDR2 SYGVNS. This CDR3 has 17 residues. Trimming stripped 6 bases from V and 5 bases from J, with 20 bases between. The CDR3 bases are TGTGCCAGCAGGGAGACATTCACACGGGGGAATAATTCACCCCTCCACTTT. Amino acids: CASRETFTRGNNSPLHF.

The chain uses TRBV19 and TRBJ2-4, with D possibly being TRBD1 (6 bases). With 3 bases removed from V and 4 bases from J, the gap between germline ends came to 13 bases. Germline V gene sequence: CDR1 LNHDA, CDR2 SQIVND (reference sequence). The CDR3 is made up of 15 amino acids. In DNA, the CDR3 is TGTGCCAGTAGTATCTGGGCAGGGACAAAAAACATTCAGTACTTC. This translates into CASSIWAGTKNIQYF. Filled out from reference TRBV19 and TRBJ2-4, the complete variable domain reads DGGITQSPKYLFRKEGQNVTLSCEQNLNHDAMYWYRQDPGQGLRLIYYSQIVNDFQKGDIAEGYSVSREKKESFPLTVTSAQKNPTAFYLCASSIWAGTKNIQYFGAGTRLSVL.

CDR3 bases: TGTGCCAGCAGCTTACAGCAGAACTATGGCTACACCTTC. It codes for CASSLQQNYGYTF. The V gene is TRBV14, the J gene TRBJ1-2; D gene uncertain. V lost 5 bases and J 2 bases, leaving 9 bases between the germline ends. This CDR3 contains 13 residues. In germline, CDR1 is SGHDN, CDR2 FVKESK.

The rearrangement links TRBV4-2 to TRBJ2-2; 10 nucleotides agree with TRBD2. V shed 1 base and J 6 bases; nucleotides not matched to a gene: 5. This CDR3 spans 16 amino acids. Germline V gene lookup returns CDR1 LGHNA and CDR2 YNFKEQ. CDR3 amino acids: CASSQGVAGGSGELFF. CDR3 DNA: TGTGCCAGCAGCCAAGGGGTAGCGGGGGGTTCCGGGGAGCTGTTTTTT.

This chain uses TRBV29-1 with TRBJ2-3, with TRBD2 as a possible D gene (6 bases). CDR1 is SQVTM, CDR2 ANQGSEA, per germline. Trimming pared 3 bases from V and 4 bases from J, leaving 14 bases between. CDR3 length: 14 residues. The CDR3 region has the DNA TGCAGCGTTGAGGCGGGGTCCGGCCCAGATACGCAGTATTTT. Amino acids: CSVEAGSGPDTQYF.

This rearrangement joins TRBV12-5 to TRBJ1-1, with 8 positions matching TRBD1. Trimming cost V 6 bases and J 6 bases; bases outside gene matches: 9. CDR1 is LGHNT and CDR2 is FRNRAP in the germline V gene. The CDR3 is made up of 14 amino acids. The CDR3 protein is CASGVTGVRAEAFF. The CDR3, as DNA: TGTGCTAGTGGGGTGACAGGGGTTCGAGCTGAAGCTTTCTTT. Full variable domain (outside the CDR3, taken from reference TRBV12-5 and TRBJ1-1): DARVTQTPRHKVTEMGQEVTMRCQPILGHNTVFWYRQTMMQGLELLAYFRNRAPLDDSGMPKDRFSAEMPDATLATLKIQPSEPRDSAVYFCASGVTGVRAEAFFGQGTRLTVV.

In regard to this clone: Different DNA sequences within this sample yield the same CDR3. The rearrangement links TRBV19 to TRBJ1-3, with a possible D match to TRBD1 (5 bases). Germline V gene lookup returns CDR1 LNHDA and CDR2 SQIVND (reference sequence). The ends were cut back, 4 bases at V and 4 bases at J, with 8 bases in the middle. The CDR3 is 13 residues long. In nucleotides, the CDR3 is TGTGCCAGTAGTACCAGACAGGGAAACACCATATATTTT. Protein product: CASSTRQGNTIYF.

This clone has more than one count but fewer than ten. V and J are TRBV5-5 and TRBJ1-4, with 8 bases fitting TRBD1. Germline V gene sequence: CDR1 SGHKS, CDR2 YYEKEE (reference sequence). This CDR3 is 15 amino acids long. The J segment lost 6 bases and the V segment lost 0 bases, leaving 4 bases of the junction unmatched. CDR3 amino acids: CASSLDWTGYEKLFF. The CDR3 coding sequence is TGTGCCAGCAGCTTGGACTGGACAGGGTATGAAAAACTGTTTTTT.

This rearrangement joins TRBV7-2 to TRBJ1-3, with 9 bases aligning to TRBD1. The germline V gene has CDR1 SGHTA and CDR2 FQGNSA. With V trimmed by 0 bases and J by 1 base, 1 base remained unmatched. This CDR3 has 16 amino acids. CDR3 coding DNA: TGTGCCAGCAGCTTAGCGGGACAGGGATCTGGAAACACCATATATTTT. Translated, it gives CASSLAGQGSGNTIYF.

This clone has just one count. Here the CDR3 DNA reads TGCGCCAGCAGCTTCGGCGGAGGGGAGGGCACCGGGGAGCTGTTTTTT. Its translation is CASSFGGGEGTGELFF. The genes are TRBV5-1 and TRBJ2-2; 7 bases align to TRBD2. CDR1 is SGHRS and CDR2 is YFSETQ in the germline V gene. V gave up 2 bases and J gave up 4 bases; unmatched junction bases: 8. CDR3 length: 16 residues.

This clone came up once. The rearrangement links TRBV7-9 to TRBJ1-3; D uncertain. CDR3 size: 13 residues. Germline V CDR1 and CDR2: SEHNR, FQNEAQ (reference sequence). Trimming left V 1 base short and J 4 bases short, with 5 bases between. The CDR3 loop reads CASSLDAGNTIYF. The CDR3 nucleotides read TGTGCCAGCAGCTTAGACGCGGGAAACACCATATATTTT.

V is TRBV19 and J is TRBJ2-7, with 8 bases lining up with TRBD2. The length of the CDR3 is 15 residues. V shed 3 bases, J shed 2 bases, and the junction held 6 bases outside the gene matches. The germline CDR1 and CDR2 sequences are LNHDA and SQIVND (reference sequence). This chain's CDR3 is CASSIDAGGPYEQYF. CDR3 DNA: TGTGCCAGTAGTATTGATGCGGGGGGTCCCTACGAGCAGTACTTC.

The rearrangement links TRBV5-4 to TRBJ2-1, with D perhaps matching TRBD2 (5 bases). Per germline, CDR1 SGHNT and CDR2 YYREEE (reference sequence). V was cut by 4 bases and J by 8 bases, with 13 bases left in between. The CDR3 has 13 residues. In DNA, the CDR3 is TGTGCCAGCAGCCAGACTACTCGAGATGAGCAGTTCTTC. Translation: CASSQTTRDEQFF.

This clone was seen a handful of times. Other DNA sequences in this specimen translate into the identical CDR3. For the CDR3, the DNA is TGTGCCAGCAGCCTGGCAGGCTCCGAGCAGTACTTC. This sequence encodes CASSLAGSEQYF. The chain links TRBV5-6 to TRBJ2-7; D ambiguous. Trimming pared 4 bases from V and 6 bases from J, leaving 11 bases between. Germline CDR1 SGHDT, CDR2 YYEEEE. This CDR3 is built from 12 residues. The complete variable domain, with remaining parts taken from reference TRBV5-6 and TRBJ2-7, reads DAGVTQSPTHLIKTRGQQVTLRCSPKSGHDTVSWYQQALGQGPQFIFQYYEEEERQRGNFPDRFSGHQFPNYSSELNVNALLLGDSALYLCASSLAGSEQYFGPGTRLTVT.

This chain joins TRBV28 and TRBJ2-7, with 8 bases identical to TRBD2. CDR1 is MDHEN and CDR2 is SYDVKM in the germline V gene. The CDR3 length is 15 residues. Trimming cost V 4 bases and J 4 bases; bases outside gene matches: 9. CDR3 coding DNA: TGTGCCAGCAGTTCGTCCCGGCGGGGGGAGTACGAGCAGTACTTC. Translating gives CASSSSRRGEYEQYF.

This chain connects TRBV7-2 to TRBJ1-4; maybe TRBD1 (6 bases). V was pared by 4 bases and J by 10 bases, with 10 bases between. The CDR3 is 12 residues long. Germline CDR1 and CDR2: SGHTA and FQGNSA. In nucleotides, the CDR3 is TGTGCCAGCAGCTCCGACAGGCGAAAACTGTTTTTT. Translation: CASSSDRRKLFF.

V gene TRBV5-6 combines with J gene TRBJ1-2; no reliable D call. Germline V gene sequence: CDR1 SGHDT, CDR2 YYEEEE. Trimming removed 4 bases at V and 11 bases at J, with 21 bases between. CDR3 length: 14 residues. The DNA of the CDR3 is TGTGCCAGCAGCCCGGAGGCCCGGGCTATGGTTTACACCTTC. Translating gives CASSPEARAMVYTF.

The chain is built from TRBV18 and TRBJ2-5; TRBD1 is a possible D gene (5 bases). Germline lookup yields CDR1 KGHSH and CDR2 LQKENI. V lost 3 bases, J lost 1 base, and 12 bases lay in between. The CDR3 contains 15 residues. The CDR3 loop reads CASSPRGSPQETQYF. The CDR3 DNA reads TGTGCCAGCTCACCTAGGGGTTCCCCCCAAGAGACCCAGTACTTC.

This clone was counted many times. The chain is built from TRBV27 and TRBJ2-7; tentative D call: TRBD2 (5 bases). V lost 2 bases and J 3 bases, leaving 8 bases between the germline ends. The CDR3 covers 13 residues. Germline loops: CDR1 MNHEY, CDR2 SMNVEV (reference sequence). The CDR3 nucleotides read TGTGCCAGCAGTTTAGTCCGGGGCTACGAGCAGTACTTC. It specifies CASSLVRGYEQYF.